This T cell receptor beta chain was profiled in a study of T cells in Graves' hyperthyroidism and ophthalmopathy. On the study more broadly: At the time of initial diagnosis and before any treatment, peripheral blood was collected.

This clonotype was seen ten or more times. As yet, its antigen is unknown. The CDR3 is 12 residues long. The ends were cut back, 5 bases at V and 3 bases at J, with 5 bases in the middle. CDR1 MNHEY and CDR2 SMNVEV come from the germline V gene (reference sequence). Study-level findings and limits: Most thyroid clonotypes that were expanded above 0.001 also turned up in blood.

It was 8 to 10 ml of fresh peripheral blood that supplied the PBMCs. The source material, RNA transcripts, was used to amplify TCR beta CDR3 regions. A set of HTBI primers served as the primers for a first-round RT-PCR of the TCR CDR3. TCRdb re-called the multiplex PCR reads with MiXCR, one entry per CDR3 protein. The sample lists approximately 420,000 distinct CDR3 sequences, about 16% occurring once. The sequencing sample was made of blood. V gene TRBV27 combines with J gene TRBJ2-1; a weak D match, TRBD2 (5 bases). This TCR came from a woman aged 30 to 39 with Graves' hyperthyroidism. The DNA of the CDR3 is TGTGCCAGCAGTGAGGGCTACAATGAGCAGTTCTTC. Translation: CASSEGYNEQFF.